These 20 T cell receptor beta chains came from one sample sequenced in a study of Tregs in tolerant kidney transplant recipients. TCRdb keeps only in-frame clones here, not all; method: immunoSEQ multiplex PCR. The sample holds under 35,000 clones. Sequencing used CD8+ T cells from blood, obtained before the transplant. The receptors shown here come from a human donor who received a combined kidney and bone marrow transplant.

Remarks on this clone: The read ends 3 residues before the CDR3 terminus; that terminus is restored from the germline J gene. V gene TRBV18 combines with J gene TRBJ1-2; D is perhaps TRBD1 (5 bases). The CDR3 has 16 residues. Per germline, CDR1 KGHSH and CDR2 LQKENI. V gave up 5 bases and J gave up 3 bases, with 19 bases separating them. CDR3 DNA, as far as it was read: TGTGCCAGCTCATCGAAGGGGCAAAACCTCCACTATGGC. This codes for CASSSKGQNLHYG. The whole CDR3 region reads CASSSKGQNLHYGYTF. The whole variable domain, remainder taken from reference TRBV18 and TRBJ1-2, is NAGVMQNPRHLVRRRGQEARLRCSPMKGHSHVYWYRQLPEEGLKFMVYLQKENIIDESGMPKERFSAEFPKEGPSILRIQQVVRGDSAAYFCASSSKGQNLHYGYTFGSGTRLTVV.

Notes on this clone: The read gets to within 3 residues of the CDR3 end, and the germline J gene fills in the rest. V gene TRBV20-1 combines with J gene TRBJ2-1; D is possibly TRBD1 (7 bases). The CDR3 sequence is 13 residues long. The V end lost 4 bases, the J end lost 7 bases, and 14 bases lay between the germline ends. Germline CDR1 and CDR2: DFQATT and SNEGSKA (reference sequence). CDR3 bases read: TGCAGTGCTACTACAGGGGCGGGGAATGAG. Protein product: CSATTGAGNE. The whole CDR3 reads CSATTGAGNEQFF.

CDR3 DNA (partial): TGTGCCAGTAGTATCGGACAGGGGATAGGGGGGACTCAGCCC. Translated: CASSIGQGIGGTQP. From start to end, the CDR3 is CASSIGQGIGGTQPQHF. V is TRBV19 and J is TRBJ1-5; 9 positions agree with TRBD1. Read data end 3 residues before the CDR3 end; the end is taken from the germline J gene. The CDR3 loop spans 17 amino acids. V shed 3 bases and J 6 bases; nucleotides not matched to a gene: 12. Germline V gene lookup returns CDR1 LNHDA and CDR2 SQIVND (reference sequence). Filled out from reference TRBV19 and TRBJ1-5, the complete variable domain reads DGGITQSPKYLFRKEGQNVTLSCEQNLNHDAMYWYRQDPGQGLRLIYYSQIVNDFQKGDIAEGYSVSREKKESFPLTVTSAQKNPTAFYLCASSIGQGIGGTQPQHFGDGTRLSIL.

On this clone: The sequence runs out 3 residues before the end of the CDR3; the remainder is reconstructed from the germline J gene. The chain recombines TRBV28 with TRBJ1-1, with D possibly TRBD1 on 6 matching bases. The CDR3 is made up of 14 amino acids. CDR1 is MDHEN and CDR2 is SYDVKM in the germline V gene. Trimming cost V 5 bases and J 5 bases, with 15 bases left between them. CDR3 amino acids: CASSLIQGMTEAFF. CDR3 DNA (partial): TGTGCCAGCAGTCTCATACAGGGTATGACTGAA.

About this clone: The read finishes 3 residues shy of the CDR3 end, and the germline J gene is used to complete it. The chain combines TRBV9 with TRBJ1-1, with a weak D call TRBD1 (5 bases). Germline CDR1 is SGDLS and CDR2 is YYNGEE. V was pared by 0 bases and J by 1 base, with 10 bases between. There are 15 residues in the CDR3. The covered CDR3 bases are TGTGCCAGCAGCGTAGTGGGGCAGGGGAACACTGAA. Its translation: CASSVVGQGNTE. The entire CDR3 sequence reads CASSVVGQGNTEAFF.

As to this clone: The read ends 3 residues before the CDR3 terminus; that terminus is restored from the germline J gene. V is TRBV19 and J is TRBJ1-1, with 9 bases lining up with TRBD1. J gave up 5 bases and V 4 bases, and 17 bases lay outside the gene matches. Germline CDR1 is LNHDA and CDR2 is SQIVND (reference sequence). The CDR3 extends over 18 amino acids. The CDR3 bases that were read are TGTGCCAGTAGTACCCTGGGACAGGGCCAGATCTGGGGGACTGAA. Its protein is CASSTLGQGQIWGTE. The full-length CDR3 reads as CASSTLGQGQIWGTEAFF.

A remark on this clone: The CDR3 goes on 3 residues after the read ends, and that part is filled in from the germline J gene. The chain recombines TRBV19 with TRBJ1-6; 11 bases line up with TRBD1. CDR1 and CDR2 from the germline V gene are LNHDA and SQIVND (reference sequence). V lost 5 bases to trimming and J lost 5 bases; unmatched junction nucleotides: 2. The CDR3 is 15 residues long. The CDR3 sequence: CASSGQGADNSPLHF. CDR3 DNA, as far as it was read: TGTGCCAGTAGTGGACAGGGGGCAGATAATTCACCC.

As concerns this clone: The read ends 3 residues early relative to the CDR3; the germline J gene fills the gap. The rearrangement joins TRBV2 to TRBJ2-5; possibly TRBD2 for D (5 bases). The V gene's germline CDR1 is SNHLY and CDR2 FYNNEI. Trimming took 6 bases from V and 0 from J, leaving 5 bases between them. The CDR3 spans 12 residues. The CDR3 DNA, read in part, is TGTGCCAGCAGGGACTACCAAGAGACC. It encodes CASRDYQET. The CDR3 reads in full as CASRDYQETQYF.

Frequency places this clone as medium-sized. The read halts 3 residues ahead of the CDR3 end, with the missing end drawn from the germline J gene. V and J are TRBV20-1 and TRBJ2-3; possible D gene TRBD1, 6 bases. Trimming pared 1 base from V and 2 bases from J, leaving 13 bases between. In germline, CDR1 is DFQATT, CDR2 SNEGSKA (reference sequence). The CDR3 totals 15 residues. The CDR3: CSARGTVIPTDTQYF. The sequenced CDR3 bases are TGCAGTGCTAGAGGGACAGTGATCCCCACAGATACG.

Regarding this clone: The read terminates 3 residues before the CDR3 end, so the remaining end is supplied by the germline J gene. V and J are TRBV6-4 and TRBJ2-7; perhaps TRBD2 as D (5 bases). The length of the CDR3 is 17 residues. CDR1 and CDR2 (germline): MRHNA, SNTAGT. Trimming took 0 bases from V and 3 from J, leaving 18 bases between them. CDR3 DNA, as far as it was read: TGTGCCAGCAGTGACTCTAGGCGGACTCTCCTCTACTACGAG. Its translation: CASSDSRRTLLYYE. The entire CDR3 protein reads CASSDSRRTLLYYEQYF.

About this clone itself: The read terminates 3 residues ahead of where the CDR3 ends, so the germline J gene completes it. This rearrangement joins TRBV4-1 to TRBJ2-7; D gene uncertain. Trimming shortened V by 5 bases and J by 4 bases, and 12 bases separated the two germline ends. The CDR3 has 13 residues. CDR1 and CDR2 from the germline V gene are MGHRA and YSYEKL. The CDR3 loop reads CASSAAAGYEQYF. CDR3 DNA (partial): TGCGCCAGCAGCGCGGCAGCCGGATACGAG.

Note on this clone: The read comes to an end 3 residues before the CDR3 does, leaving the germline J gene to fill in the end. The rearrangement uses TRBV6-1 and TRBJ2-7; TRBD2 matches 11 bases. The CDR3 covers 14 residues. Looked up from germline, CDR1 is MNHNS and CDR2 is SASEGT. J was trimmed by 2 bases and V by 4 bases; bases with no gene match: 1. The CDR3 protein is CASSGLAGPYEQYF. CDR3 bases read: TGTGCCAGCAGTGGACTAGCGGGACCCTACGAG.

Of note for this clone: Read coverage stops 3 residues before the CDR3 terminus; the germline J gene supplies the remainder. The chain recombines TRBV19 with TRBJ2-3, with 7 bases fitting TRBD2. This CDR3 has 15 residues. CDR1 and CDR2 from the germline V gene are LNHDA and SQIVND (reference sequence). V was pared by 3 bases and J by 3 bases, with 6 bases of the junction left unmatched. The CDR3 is CASSMGGVITDTQYF. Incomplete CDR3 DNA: TGTGCCAGTAGTATGGGGGGGGTTATTACAGATACG. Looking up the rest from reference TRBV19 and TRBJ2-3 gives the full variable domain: DGGITQSPKYLFRKEGQNVTLSCEQNLNHDAMYWYRQDPGQGLRLIYYSQIVNDFQKGDIAEGYSVSREKKESFPLTVTSAQKNPTAFYLCASSMGGVITDTQYFGPGTRLTVL.

CDR3 residues: CATLLGTNTGELFF. Partial CDR3 DNA: TGTGCCACCTTACTAGGAACCAACACCGGGGAG. The chain joins TRBV2 to TRBJ2-2, with D maybe TRBD2 (5 bases). The read ends 3 residues shy of where the CDR3 ends; the end is completed using the germline J gene. Trimming pared 10 bases from V and 2 bases from J, leaving 14 bases between. CDR1 is SNHLY and CDR2 is FYNNEI in the germline V gene. The CDR3 length is 14 residues.

The DNA read from the CDR3 is TGTGCCAGCAGGACAACCGGGGAG. Its translation: CASRTTGE. The full-length CDR3 reads as CASRTTGELFF. V and J are TRBV6-2 or TRBV6-3 and TRBJ2-2; D remains ambiguous. The missing CDR3 end, 3 residues past where the read stops, is filled in from the germline J gene. This CDR3 has 11 amino acids. Germline loops: CDR1 MNHEY, CDR2 SVGEGT. Trimming pared 6 bases from V and 5 bases from J, leaving 4 bases between.

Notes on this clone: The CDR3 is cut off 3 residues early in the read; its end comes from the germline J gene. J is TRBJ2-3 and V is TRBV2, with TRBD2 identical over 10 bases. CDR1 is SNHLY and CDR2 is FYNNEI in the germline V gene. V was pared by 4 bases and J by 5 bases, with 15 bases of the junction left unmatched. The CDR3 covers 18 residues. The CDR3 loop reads CASSGLAGVHPAQDTQYF. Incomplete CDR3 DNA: TGTGCCAGCAGTGGGCTAGCGGGAGTTCACCCAGCCCAAGATACG.

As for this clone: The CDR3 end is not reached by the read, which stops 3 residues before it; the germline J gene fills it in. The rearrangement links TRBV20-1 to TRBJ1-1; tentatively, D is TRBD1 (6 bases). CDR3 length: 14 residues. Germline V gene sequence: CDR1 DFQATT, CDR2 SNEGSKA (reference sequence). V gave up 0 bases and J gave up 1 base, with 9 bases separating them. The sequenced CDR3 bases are TGCAGTGCTAGAGATGTGGACAGGAACACTGAA. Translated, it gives CSARDVDRNTE. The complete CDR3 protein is CSARDVDRNTEAFF.

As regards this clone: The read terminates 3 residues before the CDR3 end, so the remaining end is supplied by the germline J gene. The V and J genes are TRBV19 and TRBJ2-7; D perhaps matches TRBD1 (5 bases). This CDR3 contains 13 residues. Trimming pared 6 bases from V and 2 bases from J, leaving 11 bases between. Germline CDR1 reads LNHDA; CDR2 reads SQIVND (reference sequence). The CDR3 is CASRGPRPYEQYF. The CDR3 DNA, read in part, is TGTGCCAGTAGGGGGCCACGGCCCTACGAG.

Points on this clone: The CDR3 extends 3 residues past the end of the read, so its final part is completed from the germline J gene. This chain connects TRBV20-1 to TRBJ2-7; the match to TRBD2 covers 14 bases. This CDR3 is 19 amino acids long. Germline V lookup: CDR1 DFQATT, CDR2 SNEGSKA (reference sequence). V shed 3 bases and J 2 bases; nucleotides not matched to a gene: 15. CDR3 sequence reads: CSASWVPGLAGVTTYEQYF. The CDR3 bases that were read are TGCAGTGCTAGTTGGGTTCCGGGACTAGCGGGAGTAACGACCTACGAG.

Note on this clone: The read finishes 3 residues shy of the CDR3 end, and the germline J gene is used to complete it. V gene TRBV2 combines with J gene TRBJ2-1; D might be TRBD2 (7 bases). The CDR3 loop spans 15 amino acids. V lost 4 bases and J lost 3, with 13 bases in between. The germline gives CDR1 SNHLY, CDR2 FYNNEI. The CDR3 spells CASSGGREYYNEQFF. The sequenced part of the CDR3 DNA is TGTGCCAGCAGTGGGGGGCGGGAGTACTACAATGAG.